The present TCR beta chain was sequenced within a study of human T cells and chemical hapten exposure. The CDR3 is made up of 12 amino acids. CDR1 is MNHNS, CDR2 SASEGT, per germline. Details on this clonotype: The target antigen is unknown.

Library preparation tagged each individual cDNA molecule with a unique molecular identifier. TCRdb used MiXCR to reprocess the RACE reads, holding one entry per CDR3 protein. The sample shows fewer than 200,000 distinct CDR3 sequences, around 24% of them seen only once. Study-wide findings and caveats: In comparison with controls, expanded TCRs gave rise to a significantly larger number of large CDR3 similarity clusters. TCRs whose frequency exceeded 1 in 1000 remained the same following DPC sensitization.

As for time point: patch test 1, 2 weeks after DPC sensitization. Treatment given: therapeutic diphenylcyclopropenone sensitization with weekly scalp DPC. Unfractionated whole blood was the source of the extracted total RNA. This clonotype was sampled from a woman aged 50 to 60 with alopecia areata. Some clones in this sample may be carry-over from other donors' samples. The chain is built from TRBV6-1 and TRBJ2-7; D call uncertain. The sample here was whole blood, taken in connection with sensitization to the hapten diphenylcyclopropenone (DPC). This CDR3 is CASSQASYEQYF. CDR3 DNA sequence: TGTGCTTCCAGCCAAGCCTCCTACGAGCAGTACTTC.